These T cell receptor beta chains were read from a single sample in a study of patients and donors after allogeneic stem cell transplantation. TCRdb reprocessed the RT-PCR reads with MiXCR, giving one entry per CDR3 protein. The top ten hold roughly 6.4% of the sample, which has 920,000 or so distinct CDR3 sequences, around 17% seen once. Sequencing used blood, either unsorted or a sorted T cell fraction (not recorded which). The receptors were sampled from a human donor who was either an allogeneic HSCT recipient or a stem cell or donor lymphocyte infusion donor (not recorded which). It is not recorded whose cells these are; they may come from a transplant donor. Both conserved end residues are part of each CDR3. A D gene is named only where the DNA matches it firmly. Some rows have no size entry. The others give once, few or many, or a class for an expanded clone.

TRBJ2-3 | - | few | TRBV24-1 | CATSQPGANTQYF | TGTGCCACCAGTCAACCGGGGGCAAATACGCAGTATTTT
TRBJ1-5 | - | - | TRBV19 | CASSIDRLLQPQHF | TGTGCCAGTAGTATAGACAGGCTACTTCAGCCCCAGCATTTT
TRBJ1-1 | - | many | TRBV12-3/TRBV12-4 | CASSSPPGNTEAFF | TGTGCCAGCAGTTCCCCGCCGGGGAACACTGAAGCTTTCTTT
TRBJ2-5 | - | - | TRBV10-3 | CAISSGSRTETQYF | TGTGCCATCAGCTCCGGGTCCCGGACGGAGACCCAGTACTTC
TRBJ2-1 | - | - | TRBV20-1 | CSARRPSYNEQFF | TGCAGTGCTAGACGGCCCTCCTACAATGAGCAGTTCTTC
TRBJ2-4 | - | - | TRBV12-3/TRBV12-4 | CASSLAGVQYF | TGTGCCAGCAGTTTAGCGGGAGTTCAGTACTTC
TRBJ1-6 | - | once | TRBV6-1 | CASSLTAFQRGSPLHF | TGTGCCAGCAGTCTCACGGCCTTTCAAAGGGGTTCACCCCTCCACTTT
TRBJ2-5 | - | few | TRBV7-9 | CASSFPAVGETQYF | TGTGCCAGCAGCTTCCCAGCAGTAGGAGAGACCCAGTACTTC
TRBJ1-1 | - | - | TRBV29-1 | CSVALSTEAFF | TGCAGCGTTGCTCTAAGTACTGAAGCTTTCTTT
TRBJ2-7 | TRBD1 | - | TRBV7-7 | CASSLGEGAYEQYF | TGTGCTAGCAGCTTAGGAGAGGGGGCTTACGAGCAGTACTTC
TRBJ2-1 | - | - | TRBV3-1 | CASSQDLGSGNEQFF | TGTGCCAGCAGCCAAGATCTGGGCAGTGGAAATGAGCAGTTCTTC
TRBJ1-1 | TRBD1 | - | TRBV6-1 | CASSRRTGGVLDEAFF | TGTGCCAGCAGTAGAAGGACAGGGGGCGTCTTGGATGAAGCTTTCTTT
TRBJ2-1 | - | many | TRBV5-1 | CASSSGAIADEQFF | TGCGCCAGCAGCTCGGGGGCAATAGCGGATGAGCAGTTCTTC
TRBJ2-1 | TRBD1 | - | TRBV6-2/TRBV6-3 | CAVNLQGNEQFF | TGTGCTGTTAACCTACAGGGGAATGAGCAGTTCTTC
TRBJ2-7 | - | few | TRBV6-1 | CASSEEGSPLGQYF | TGTGCCAGCAGTGAAGAGGGCAGCCCACTGGGGCAGTACTTC
TRBJ2-7 | TRBD1 | many | TRBV9 | CASSVATGGYEQYF | TGTGCCAGCAGCGTAGCTACAGGGGGATACGAGCAGTACTTC
TRBJ2-1 | TRBD2 | few | TRBV3-1 | CASSHSGTSGRQAYNEQFF | TGTGCCAGCAGTCACTCCGGGACTAGCGGGAGGCAGGCCTACAATGAGCAGTTCTTC
TRBJ2-6 | TRBD1 | few | TRBV5-1 | CASSLTGTGPIANVLTF | TGCGCCAGCAGCTTGACCGGGACAGGGCCCATAGCCAACGTCCTGACTTTC
TRBJ2-3 | - | few | TRBV3-1 | CASSQIVRQVADTQYF | TGTGCCAGCAGCCAAATAGTTCGACAGGTCGCAGATACGCAGTATTTT